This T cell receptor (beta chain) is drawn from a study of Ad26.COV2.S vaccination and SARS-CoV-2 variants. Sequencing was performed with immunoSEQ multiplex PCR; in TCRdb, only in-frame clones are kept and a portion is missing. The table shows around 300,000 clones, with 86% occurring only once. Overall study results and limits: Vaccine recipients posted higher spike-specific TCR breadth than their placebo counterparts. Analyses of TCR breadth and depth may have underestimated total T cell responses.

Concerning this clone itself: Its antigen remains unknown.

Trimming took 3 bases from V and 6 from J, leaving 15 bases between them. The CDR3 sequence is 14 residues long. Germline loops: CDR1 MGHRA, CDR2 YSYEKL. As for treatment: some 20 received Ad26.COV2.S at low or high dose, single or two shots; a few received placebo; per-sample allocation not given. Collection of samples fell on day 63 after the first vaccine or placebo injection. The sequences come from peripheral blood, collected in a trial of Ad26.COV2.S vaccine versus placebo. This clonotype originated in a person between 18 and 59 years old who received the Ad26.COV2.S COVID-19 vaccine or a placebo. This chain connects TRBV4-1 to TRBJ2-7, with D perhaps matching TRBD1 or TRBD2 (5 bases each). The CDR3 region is CASSQPGTTTEQYF. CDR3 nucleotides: TGCGCCAGCAGCCAGCCCGGGACGACCACCGAGCAGTACTTC.